This entry lists 5 T cell receptor beta chains sequenced from one sample in a study of cytomegalovirus exposure and HLA in healthy donors. Primers included in the PCR were 60 Vbeta and 13 Jbeta primers. The data were produced by immunoSEQ multiplex PCR, yet TCRdb's version contains in-frame clones alone and is incomplete. The table includes around 140,000 clones, roughly four fifths detected once. Sequenced: PBMCs. The receptors derive from a man aged 18 to 30 in good health and CMV-seropositive.

The chain is built from TRBV30 and TRBJ2-7, with TRBD2 as a possible D gene (5 bases). Germline CDR1 and CDR2: GTSNPN and SVGIG (reference sequence). Trimming shortened V by 5 bases and J by 2 bases, and 13 bases separated the two germline ends. The CDR3 covers 13 residues. The CDR3 spells CAWGSAGPYEQYF. DNA for the CDR3: TGTGCCTGGGGGTCGGCGGGCCCCTACGAGCAGTACTTC.

This clone was counted a single time. The chain links TRBV28 to TRBJ1-1; D possibly corresponds to TRBD1 (5 bases). This CDR3 is 15 amino acids long. V lost 1 base and J lost 1, with 10 bases in between. The germline V gene has CDR1 MDHEN and CDR2 SYDVKM. The CDR3 DNA sequence: TGTGCCAGCAGTTTATCCAGGGTCCGGAACACTGAAGCTTTCTTT. This gives the protein CASSLSRVRNTEAFF.

J is TRBJ2-7 and V is TRBV5-1, with D perhaps TRBD2 (6 bases). Per germline, CDR1 SGHRS and CDR2 YFSETQ. This CDR3 has 15 residues. V was cut by 4 bases and J by 2 bases, with 16 bases left in between. In nucleotides, the CDR3 is TGCGCCAGCAGCCAAGGGGAGGTAGAGCCCTACGAGCAGTACTTC. Translating it yields CASSQGEVEPYEQYF.

The chain joins TRBV6-1 to TRBJ2-1, with D perhaps matching TRBD1 (6 bases). Germline-derived CDR1 and CDR2 are MNHNS and SASEGT. This CDR3 has 14 residues. Trimming stripped 3 bases from V and 5 bases from J, with 11 bases between. CDR3 in DNA: TGTGCCAGCAGTGAGCAGGGGCTCCACAATGAGCAGTTCTTC. It encodes CASSEQGLHNEQFF.

The chain employs TRBV7-9 and TRBJ2-3; 7 nucleotides match TRBD1. V was pared by 1 base and J by 3 bases, with 7 bases of the junction left unmatched. Per germline, CDR1 SEHNR and CDR2 FQNEAQ (reference sequence). This CDR3 is built from 16 residues. CDR3 DNA sequence: TGTGCCAGCAGCTTAGGGGCAGGGGGAGAGACAGATACGCAGTATTTT. Residues: CASSLGAGGETDTQYF.